Below are 32 T cell receptor beta chains sequenced from a single sample in a study of OX40 agonist ivuxolimab in advanced cancers. Assay used: immunoSEQ multiplex PCR; TCRdb lists only in-frame clones, some missing. The sample has some 40,000 clones; about 88% are singletons. The sample consisted of CD4+ or CD8+ T cells sorted from blood, taken in a trial of the OX40 agonist ivuxolimab. Receptors were obtained from an adult with an advanced solid tumor such as melanoma, head and neck, liver or kidney cancer.

The J gene is TRBJ1-1, the V gene TRBV29-1; 11 positions match TRBD1. This CDR3 contains 16 residues. Germline V CDR1 and CDR2: SQVTM, ANQGSEA. After removal of 6 bases from V and 4 bases from J, the junction contained 13 bases not matched to a gene. The CDR3 region has the DNA TGCAGCGTCTCCCTCGGACAGGGGGCGCCGGGCACTGAAGCTTTCTTT. Residues: CSVSLGQGAPGTEAFF.

V is TRBV11-2 and J is TRBJ1-1; TRBD1 might be the D (6 bases). V shed 2 bases and J shed 3 bases, with 13 bases lying between them. Germline V gives CDR1 SGHAT, CDR2 FQNNGV. This CDR3 is 15 amino acids long. The CDR3, as DNA: TGTGCCAGCAGCTTATCAGGGGTTGTGTACACTGAAGCTTTCTTT. This encodes CASSLSGVVYTEAFF.

This clone was seen more than once but under ten times. The chain joins TRBV10-1 to TRBJ2-7; D might be TRBD1 (6 bases). Trimming stripped 2 bases from V and 4 bases from J, with 9 bases between. CDR3 length equals 13 residues. Germline V gene sequence: CDR1 WNHNN, CDR2 SYGVQD (reference sequence). CDR3 nucleotides: TGCGCCAGCAGTGAGAACAGGGCGTACGAGCAGTACTTC. Its translation: CASSENRAYEQYF.

This clone appeared a few times. The genes are TRBV11-2 and TRBJ1-6; perhaps TRBD1 as D (5 bases). The V end lost 5 bases, the J end lost 3 bases, and 11 bases lay between the germline ends. The length of the CDR3 is 15 residues. Looked up from germline, CDR1 is SGHAT and CDR2 is FQNNGV. CDR3 sequence: CASSQFDSYNSPLHF. CDR3 nucleotides: TGTGCCAGCAGCCAGTTCGACAGCTATAATTCACCCCTCCACTTT.

This chain joins TRBV13 and TRBJ1-1; unclear D gene. V lost 0 bases and J lost 1, with 0 bases in between. The CDR3 has 12 amino acids. Per germline, CDR1 PRHDT and CDR2 FYEKMQ (reference sequence). In DNA, the CDR3 is TGTGCCAGCAGCTTAGGGAACACTGAAGCTTTCTTT. Amino acid sequence: CASSLGNTEAFF.

Only one count was recorded for this clone. In DNA, the CDR3 is TGTGCCAGCAGCTTAGTACCGGCAGGGGACTTATACGAGCAGTACTTC. Its translation is CASSLVPAGDLYEQYF. This rearrangement joins TRBV7-6 to TRBJ2-7; D may match TRBD1 or TRBD2 (6 bases each). V lost 1 base, J lost 4 bases, and 17 bases lay in between. Per the germline V gene, CDR1 is SGHVS and CDR2 is FNYEAQ. This CDR3 has 16 residues.

V and J are TRBV4-3 and TRBJ2-7; the D is unclear. Deletions cut 1 base from V and 2 bases from J, with 12 bases between. Germline V gene sequence: CDR1 LGHNA, CDR2 YSLEER. This CDR3 comprises 15 residues. The CDR3 loop is CASSQGSGYAYEQYF. CDR3 coding DNA: TGCGCCAGCAGCCAAGGGTCAGGATATGCCTACGAGCAGTACTTC.

This chain joins TRBV6-4 and TRBJ1-1; TRBD1 aligns across 8 bases. The CDR3 spans 15 residues. The germline V gene has CDR1 MRHNA and CDR2 SNTAGT. V lost 4 bases to trimming and J lost 2 bases; unmatched junction nucleotides: 6. The CDR3 region has the DNA TGTGCCAGCAGTGCAGGGACAGGCACTAACACTGAAGCTTTCTTT. Protein: CASSAGTGTNTEAFF.

The V gene is TRBV19, the J gene TRBJ1-1; no clear D. Germline V gene data show CDR1 as LNHDA and CDR2 as SQIVND (reference sequence). The CDR3 spans 13 residues. Trimming removed 3 bases at V and 1 base at J, with 6 bases between. The CDR3 is CASSMARNTEAFF. The DNA for the CDR3 is TGTGCCAGTAGTATGGCCCGGAACACTGAAGCTTTCTTT.

The chain couples TRBV4-1 to TRBJ1-5, with unresolved D. The germline gives CDR1 MGHRA, CDR2 YSYEKL. The CDR3 spans 13 residues. Trimming took 0 bases from V and 9 from J, leaving 9 bases between them. The CDR3 spells CASSQEDGGPQHF. The CDR3 nucleotides are TGCGCCAGCAGCCAAGAAGACGGTGGGCCCCAGCATTTT.

This chain links TRBV5-8 with TRBJ1-1; 8 nucleotides match TRBD1. Germline trimming cut 1 base from V and 5 bases from J; bases unmatched to any gene: 7. The CDR3 is 15 amino acids. Germline CDR1 is SGHTS and CDR2 is YDEGEE. This CDR3 reads CASSLSRGPWTEAFF. The CDR3 DNA sequence: TGTGCCAGCAGCTTGTCCAGGGGGCCTTGGACTGAAGCTTTCTTT.

The chain employs TRBV27 and TRBJ2-7; 7 nucleotides match TRBD1. The length of the CDR3 is 14 residues. The germline V gene encodes CDR1 MNHEY and CDR2 SMNVEV (reference sequence). After removal of 5 bases from V and 5 bases from J, the junction contained 9 bases not matched to a gene. CDR3 protein: CASSPTGSGNEQYF. CDR3 nucleotide sequence: TGTGCCAGCAGTCCGACAGGGTCGGGCAACGAGCAGTACTTC.

The chain employs TRBV10-3 and TRBJ1-1; TRBD1 agrees at 7 bases. The CDR3 runs to 12 residues. Germline loops: CDR1 ENHRY, CDR2 SYGVKD. V was clipped by 1 base and J by 11 bases; unmatched bases: 4. CDR3 nucleotides: TGTGCCATCAGTGAGTGGGACAGAGGGGCTTTCTTT. It encodes CAISEWDRGAFF.

V is TRBV5-5 and J is TRBJ2-6; the match to TRBD1 covers 9 bases. Germline CDR1 and CDR2: SGHKS and YYEKEE (reference sequence). After removal of 3 bases from V and 0 bases from J, the junction contained 4 bases not matched to a gene. This CDR3 comprises 17 residues. CDR3 in amino acids: CASSWDRVDSGANVLTF. The CDR3, as DNA: TGTGCCAGCAGCTGGGACAGGGTAGACTCTGGGGCCAACGTCCTGACTTTC.

Only a few counts were recorded for this clone. This sequence joins TRBV7-8 and TRBJ2-4; perhaps TRBD1 as D (6 bases). The CDR3 has 14 residues. Germline CDR1 is SGHVS and CDR2 is FQNEAQ. Deletions cut 5 bases from V and 4 bases from J, with 12 bases between. For the CDR3, the DNA is TGTGCCAGCAGCCAAGGACAGTTGAAAAACATTCAGTACTTC. Translated: CASSQGQLKNIQYF.

The chain is built from TRBV29-1 and TRBJ2-7; a weak D match, TRBD2 (5 bases). The ends were cut back, 0 bases at V and 0 bases at J, with 15 bases in the middle. Germline CDR1 SQVTM, CDR2 ANQGSEA. The CDR3 length is 16 residues. Here the CDR3 reads CSVEDPAGVSSYEQYF. CDR3 in DNA: TGCAGCGTTGAAGATCCTGCCGGGGTAAGCTCCTACGAGCAGTACTTC.

The chain uses TRBV29-1 and TRBJ2-2; 7 bases are a match to TRBD1. V shed 7 bases and J 3 bases; nucleotides not matched to a gene: 5. The CDR3 length is 13 residues. Germline V gives CDR1 SQVTM, CDR2 ANQGSEA. The DNA for the CDR3 is TGCAGCGCACAGGGGTACGACACCGGGGAGCTGTTTTTT. It is translated as CSAQGYDTGELFF.

This rearrangement joins TRBV28 to TRBJ1-5; D is unresolved. CDR3 length equals 14 residues. Germline V gives CDR1 MDHEN, CDR2 SYDVKM. The V end lost 3 bases, the J end lost 0 bases, and 6 bases lay between the germline ends. Here the CDR3 reads CASSLTDSNQPQHF. The CDR3 DNA reads as TGTGCCAGCAGTTTGACTGATAGCAATCAGCCCCAGCATTTT.

The V gene is TRBV7-9, the J gene TRBJ1-6, with D unresolved. V was trimmed by 4 bases and J by 7 bases, leaving 14 bases between them. Germline V CDR1 and CDR2: SEHNR, FQNEAQ (reference sequence). The CDR3 loop spans 15 amino acids. CDR3 sequence reads: CASSSAGPGNSPLHF. In nucleotides, the CDR3 is TGTGCCAGCAGCTCCGCGGGCCCCGGGAATTCACCCCTCCACTTT.

This clone has a single count. The rearrangement links TRBV30 to TRBJ2-1, with TRBD1 matching over 8 bases. Germline assignment: CDR1 GTSNPN and CDR2 SVGIG (reference sequence). This CDR3 has 16 amino acids. J gave up 7 bases and V 2 bases, and 13 bases lay outside the gene matches. CDR3 protein: CAWSTGTGLIRNEQFF. CDR3 coding DNA: TGTGCCTGGAGTACCGGGACAGGACTAATTCGAAATGAGCAGTTCTTC.

This clone was picked up a small number of times. The genes are TRBV2 and TRBJ2-1, with 9 bases lining up with TRBD1. The CDR3 length is 16 residues. V trimming: 5 bases; J trimming: 9 bases; junction bases outside the gene matches: 14. In germline, CDR1 is SNHLY, CDR2 FYNNEI. The CDR3 DNA follows: TGTGCCAGCAGTCAGCCACAGGGGGCGAGGGTGGGTGAGCAGTTCTTC. Translating gives CASSQPQGARVGEQFF. Full variable domain (rest looked up from reference TRBV2 and TRBJ2-1): EPEVTQTPSHQVTQMGQEVILRCVPISNHLYFYWYRQILGQKVEFLVSFYNNEISEKSEIFDDQFSVERPDGSNFTLKIRSTKLEDSAMYFCASSQPQGARVGEQFFGPGTRLTVL.

This clone was seen once. This chain links TRBV4-3 with TRBJ2-5; the D call may be TRBD1 or TRBD2 (5 bases each). V lost 1 base to trimming and J lost 5 bases, with 14 bases between them. Germline CDR1 reads LGHNA; CDR2 reads YSLEER. The CDR3 covers 15 residues. The CDR3, as DNA: TGCGCCAGCAGCCAAGTCTTTGGGGGTGACGAGACCCAGTACTTC. Translation gives CASSQVFGGDETQYF.

The chain carries TRBV28 and TRBJ1-5, with D tentatively TRBD1 (6 bases). Germline CDR1 is MDHEN and CDR2 is SYDVKM. The CDR3 contains 14 residues. V was trimmed by 8 bases and J by 7 bases, leaving 18 bases between them. The CDR3 nucleotides read TGTGCCAGCGACCCACTAGGGGGAGGGCAGCCCCAGCATTTT. This sequence encodes CASDPLGGGQPQHF.

This chain joins TRBV10-3 and TRBJ2-6; no reliable D call. Germline loops: CDR1 ENHRY, CDR2 SYGVKD. V dropped 5 bases and J dropped 5 bases, with 22 bases sitting between them. The CDR3 spans 18 residues. CDR3 sequence reads: CAISNIDLDQSRANVLTF. In nucleotides, the CDR3 is TGTGCCATCAGTAATATTGACTTAGATCAAAGTCGGGCCAACGTCCTGACTTTC.

Written as DNA, the CDR3 is TGTGCCAGCAGCGCATCTGGGCAACAAAGTCGGGCCAACGTCCTGACTTTC. This sequence encodes CASSASGQQSRANVLTF. This chain joins TRBV11-2 and TRBJ2-6; no firm D call. There are 17 residues in the CDR3. The V end was cut by 5 bases, the J end by 5 bases, with 19 bases between. From germline, CDR1 is SGHAT and CDR2 FQNNGV.

The rearrangement joins TRBV29-1 to TRBJ2-7; tentative D call: TRBD1 (6 bases). Germline V gene data show CDR1 as SQVTM and CDR2 as ANQGSEA. V lost 7 bases and J lost 0, with 13 bases in between. This CDR3 has 13 amino acids. The CDR3 DNA reads TGCAGCGGGTCTGAGGGGGACTCCTACGAGCAGTACTTC. Amino acids: CSGSEGDSYEQYF.

The J gene is TRBJ2-7, the V gene TRBV14; maybe TRBD2 (7 bases). The length of the CDR3 is 13 residues. Germline lookup yields CDR1 SGHDN and CDR2 FVKESK. In nucleotides, the CDR3 is TGTGCTTGCGGGGGCTCGGGGCTGTACGAGCAGTACTTC. Protein product: CACGGSGLYEQYF.

The genes are TRBV2 and TRBJ2-7; D perhaps matches TRBD2 (7 bases). In germline, CDR1 is SNHLY, CDR2 FYNNEI. V lost 7 bases and J lost 3, with 16 bases in between. The CDR3 is 14 residues long. DNA of the CDR3: TGTGCCAGCACCTCGGGGGGAGGGGGCTACGAGCAGTACTTC. Protein sequence: CASTSGGGGYEQYF.

This chain links TRBV9 with TRBJ1-2; a weak D match, TRBD1 (5 bases). The CDR3 runs 16 residues. V was trimmed by 0 bases and J by 6 bases, leaving 18 bases between them. Germline CDR1 SGDLS, CDR2 YYNGEE. CDR3 nucleotide sequence: TGTGCCAGCAGCGTAGGACAGAGTATGGGCGCGGATGGCTACACCTTC. Translating gives CASSVGQSMGADGYTF. Together with reference TRBV9 and TRBJ1-2, the CDR3 gives the full variable domain: DSGVTQTPKHLITATGQRVTLRCSPRSGDLSVYWYQQSLDQGLQFLIQYYNGEERAKGNILERFSAQQFPDLHSELNLSSLELGDSALYFCASSVGQSMGADGYTFGSGTRLTVV.

The chain uses TRBV30 and TRBJ1-1; no reliable D call. Trimming took 2 bases from V and 0 from J, leaving 16 bases between them. The CDR3 is made up of 16 amino acids. CDR1 GTSNPN and CDR2 SVGIG come from the germline V gene (reference sequence). Here the CDR3 reads CAWSSGSSFMNTEAFF. CDR3 DNA: TGTGCCTGGAGTTCTGGGAGCAGCTTCATGAACACTGAAGCTTTCTTT.

On this clone: At the DNA level, this CDR3 is encoded by other sequences in the same sample as well. The genes are TRBV7-6 and TRBJ1-5; unclear D gene. Trimming shortened V by 1 base and J by 2 bases, and 6 bases separated the two germline ends. Germline V gene sequence: CDR1 SGHVS, CDR2 FNYEAQ. There are 14 residues in the CDR3. The CDR3 loop reads CASSLGPGNQPQHF. CDR3 bases: TGTGCCAGCAGCTTAGGCCCTGGCAATCAGCCCCAGCATTTT.

The chain links TRBV11-2 to TRBJ1-2; D is unclear. The germline V and J ends were trimmed by 0 bases and 8 bases, with 10 bases remaining between them. Looked up from germline, CDR1 is SGHAT and CDR2 is FQNNGV. CDR3 length equals 13 residues. This CDR3 is CASSLDVVGGYTF. The CDR3, as DNA: TGTGCCAGCAGCTTAGATGTCGTGGGGGGCTACACCTTC. Complete variable domain (other parts from reference TRBV11-2 and TRBJ1-2): EAGVAQSPRYKIIEKRQSVAFWCNPISGHATLYWYQQILGQGPKLLIQFQNNGVVDDSQLPKDRFSAERLKGVDSTLKIQPAKLEDSAVYLCASSLDVVGGYTFGSGTRLTVV.